The rows below give T cell receptor beta chains drawn from one sample of a study of CD4 T cell repertoires in COVID-19. The data were produced by immunoSEQ multiplex PCR, yet TCRdb's version contains in-frame clones alone and is incomplete. The sample has about 75,000 clones; around 82% are singletons. The sample in question was CD4+ T cells from peripheral blood, obtained after recovery from COVID-19. The receptors come from a human donor who had COVID-19. The CDR3 runs from the conserved cysteine through the conserved F or W. D genes are given only for firm matches. Size is stated for part of the rows, as once, few or many counts, or as a class when the clone is expanded.

D	J	V	size	DNA	CDR3
TRBD1	TRBJ2-5	TRBV6-5	-	TGTGCCAGCAGTTCCGGACAGGTACAAGAGACCCAGTACTTC	CASSSGQVQETQYF
TRBD1	TRBJ1-3	TRBV18	-	TGTGCCAGCTCACCGTATGCCGGGACAGACTCTGGAAACACCATATATTTT	CASSPYAGTDSGNTIYF
TRBD1	TRBJ1-1	TRBV19	-	TGTGCCAGTAGTACCTTGGAGGGGGCCCGGAACACTGAAGCTTTCTTT	CASSTLEGARNTEAFF
-	TRBJ2-3	TRBV6-5	-	TGTGCCACCAACGACCACCTCACAGATACGCAGTATTTT	CATNDHLTDTQYF
TRBD1	TRBJ1-1	TRBV15	-	TGTGCCACCAAAAAGCCAGGGACAGGTTACACTGAAGCTTTCTTT	CATKKPGTGYTEAFF
-	TRBJ2-2	TRBV10-3	-	TGTGCCATCAGTGAGTCCTTCGGGGAGCTGTTTTTT	CAISESFGELFF
TRBD2	TRBJ2-1	TRBV5-1	-	TGCGCCAGCACATTATCCCAAACGGCAGCGGGAGGGAATGAGCAGTTCTTC	CASTLSQTAAGGNEQFF
-	TRBJ1-5	TRBV6-5	-	TGTGCCAGCAGTCTACAGGGTTATAACAATCAGCCCCAGCATTTT	CASSLQGYNNQPQHF
-	TRBJ2-7	TRBV10-3	few	TGTGCCATCAGGGACGGCTACGAGCAGTACTTC	CAIRDGYEQYF
TRBD1	TRBJ1-2	TRBV28	once	TGTGCCAGCATTTCCCAGGGGGGAGGCTACACCTTC	CASISQGGGYTF
TRBD1	TRBJ1-1	TRBV5-1	-	TGCGCCAGCAGACTCGACAGGGGGGAAGCTTTCTTT	CASRLDRGEAFF
-	TRBJ2-6	TRBV5-5	-	TGTGCCAGCAGCTTTACAAACTCTGGGGCCAACGTCCTGACTTTC	CASSFTNSGANVLTF
TRBD2	TRBJ2-1	TRBV7-9	-	TGTGCCAGCAGCGCCGACCCTGCGGGAGGATTGAATGAGCAGTTCTTC	CASSADPAGGLNEQFF
-	TRBJ1-1	TRBV14	-	TGTGCCAGCAGCCAACAGCTGAACACTGAAGCTTTCTTT	CASSQQLNTEAFF
-	TRBJ2-7	TRBV3-1/TRBV3-2	-	TGTGCCAGCAGCCAAGCGGGGGCGGCCTACGAGCAGTACTTC	CASSQAGAAYEQYF
TRBD1	TRBJ2-2	TRBV10-3	-	TGTGCCATCAGATCGGGACAGGGAACCGGGGAGCTGTTTTTT	CAIRSGQGTGELFF
TRBD1	TRBJ2-3	TRBV5-1	once	TGCGCCAGCAGCAACCCTCAGGGACAGGGGGATACGCAGTATTTT	CASSNPQGQGDTQYF
-	TRBJ2-1	TRBV18	-	TGTGCCAGCTCACCCCCTGGGGGGAATGAGCAGTTCTTC	CASSPPGGNEQFF
-	TRBJ1-5	TRBV19	few	TGTGCCAGTAGTGCCCAGGATCGTGGGGGAACAGGTCAGCCCCAGCATTTT	CASSAQDRGGTGQPQHF
-	TRBJ2-1	TRBV21-1	-	TGTGCCAGCAGCAAGTGCAGGGCGGGGCACAATGAGCAGTTCTTC	CASSKCRAGHNEQFF
-	TRBJ2-7	TRBV10-3	-	TGTGCCATCAGCCCCGGGACATCCGAGCAGTACTTC	CAISPGTSEQYF
-	TRBJ2-3	TRBV19	-	TGTGCCAGTAGTATGGGGCAGGGGCCTCTCAGAGCGCAGTATTTT	CASSMGQGPLRAQYF
TRBD1	TRBJ1-5	TRBV27	-	TGTGCCAGCAGTCCCCTACAGGGGGTTCTTAGTCAGCCCCAGCATTTT	CASSPLQGVLSQPQHF
-	TRBJ2-1	TRBV3-1/TRBV3-2	-	TGTGCCAGCAGCCAAGAGGGGAGGCAGGGTACGTTCTTC	CASSQEGRQGTFF
-	TRBJ2-5	TRBV2	-	TGTGCCAGCAACGGACTGGGCCAAGAGGCCCAGTACTTC	CASNGLGQEAQYF
-	TRBJ1-6	TRBV6-6	-	TGTGCCAGCAGTTACAGCAATTCACCCCTCCACTTT	CASSYSNSPLHF
-	TRBJ1-1	TRBV5-4	few	TGTGCCAGCAGCTTGGATAGGGGGGGCGATTTAGCTTTCTTT	CASSLDRGGDLAFF
-	TRBJ1-2	TRBV6-1	once	TGTGCCAGCAGTGACGGGGCTAACTATGGCTACACCTTC	CASSDGANYGYTF
TRBD2	TRBJ2-3	TRBV11-3	few	TGTGCCAGCAGCGCGGGGACTAGCGGGAGGCAAGATACGCAGTATTTT	CASSAGTSGRQDTQYF
-	TRBJ1-1	TRBV7-2	-	TGTGCCAGCAGCTCAATAGCCCACGGGGCTGAAGCTTTCTTT	CASSSIAHGAEAFF
TRBD1	TRBJ1-2	TRBV3-1/TRBV3-2	-	TGTGCCAGCAGCCAGAACCGGGACAGCTATGGCTACACCTTC	CASSQNRDSYGYTF
-	TRBJ2-1	TRBV29-1	-	TGCAGCGTTAATAGGCAGGGGTCTGGAAATGAGCAGTTCTTC	CSVNRQGSGNEQFF
TRBD2	TRBJ2-3	TRBV28	-	TGTGCCAGCAGTTTAGACCTAGCGGGATCAGATACGCAGTATTTT	CASSLDLAGSDTQYF
TRBD2	TRBJ2-1	TRBV7-2	-	TGTGCCAGCAGCTCGGGACTAGCGGGATGGGCAGGGTCGGGAGAGCAGTTCTTC	CASSSGLAGWAGSGEQFF
TRBD2	TRBJ2-3	TRBV4-1	-	TGCGCCAGCAGCCAAGAGCGGCTAGCGGGGGACACAGATACGCAGTATTTT	CASSQERLAGDTDTQYF
-	TRBJ1-2	TRBV3-1/TRBV3-2	-	TGTGCCAGCAGTCGGTTAACCGGGACGGCCCGGACCGAGTATGGCTACACCTTC	CASSRLTGTARTEYGYTF
-	TRBJ2-7	TRBV20-1	-	TGCAGTGCTAGAGATGCCTACGAGCAGTACTTC	CSARDAYEQYF
-	TRBJ2-1	TRBV2	once	TGTGCCAGCAGATTTAGCGGTCCTTCCTACAATGAGCAGTTCTTC	CASRFSGPSYNEQFF
TRBD1	TRBJ2-5	TRBV3-1/TRBV3-2	-	TGTGCCAGCAGCCCCACAGGGGTAGAGACCCAGTACTTC	CASSPTGVETQYF
-	TRBJ1-1	TRBV29-1	-	TGCAGCGGGAGGACAAGCGTGGCTTTCTTT	CSGRTSVAFF
-	TRBJ1-2	TRBV6-5	-	TGTGCCAGCAGTTCGGACGGGGCGCACTATGGCTACACCTTC	CASSSDGAHYGYTF
-	TRBJ2-4	TRBV5-1	-	TGCGCCAGCAGCTTGTCTCAGGGGACCATTCAGTACTTC	CASSLSQGTIQYF
-	TRBJ1-2	TRBV28	-	TGTGCCAGCAGTCCGATAACTCCGGGGAGTTATCTTAACTATGGCTACACCTTC	CASSPITPGSYLNYGYTF
-	TRBJ1-6	TRBV3-1/TRBV3-2	-	TGTGCCAGCAGCCAACGGAGTTATAATTCACCCCTCCACTTT	CASSQRSYNSPLHF
-	TRBJ2-1	TRBV25-1	few	TGTGCCAGCAGTGACAGGGTTCTGGGCAATGAGCAGTTCTTC	CASSDRVLGNEQFF
-	TRBJ1-5	TRBV10-1	-	TGCGCCAGCAGTGAAGCTCACAATCAGCCCCAGCATTTT	CASSEAHNQPQHF
TRBD2	TRBJ2-5	TRBV6-6	-	TGTGCCAGCAGTTACTCCGGGGGGGAGACCCAGTACTTC	CASSYSGGETQYF
-	TRBJ2-7	TRBV7-9	-	TGTGCCAGCAGCCCAAGAGGCTCCTACGAGCAGTACTTC	CASSPRGSYEQYF
-	TRBJ1-1	TRBV28	-	TGTGCCAGCAGCCCCGTGAACCTTGAAGCTTTCTTT	CASSPVNLEAFF
-	TRBJ1-2	TRBV18	-	TGTGCCAGCTCACCCCTTCGGGAGGATGGCTACACCTTC	CASSPLREDGYTF
TRBD1	TRBJ2-7	TRBV6-5	-	TGTGCCAGCAGACCCGAGGACAGGGAGTTCGAGCAGTACTTC	CASRPEDREFEQYF
-	TRBJ1-5	TRBV9	-	TGTGCCAGCAGCGTAGAGGGGTATCAGCCCCAGCATTTT	CASSVEGYQPQHF
-	TRBJ1-3	TRBV9	-	TGTGCCAGCAGCGTAGGGGCCTCTGGAAACACCATATATTTT	CASSVGASGNTIYF
-	TRBJ2-5	TRBV7-6	-	TGTGCCAGCAGGGAGTCTATGACGGCGGGCCAAGAGACCCAGTACTTC	CASRESMTAGQETQYF
TRBD2	TRBJ2-5	TRBV6-2/TRBV6-3	-	TGTGCCAGCAGTTACGGAGCGGGATCCCCAGAGACCCAGTACTTC	CASSYGAGSPETQYF
-	TRBJ2-1	TRBV12-3/TRBV12-4	once	TGTGCCAGCAGTTTAGTAAGGGGTGAGCAGTTCTTC	CASSLVRGEQFF